The 16 T cell receptor beta chains presented below share a single source sample, sequenced in a study of T cell responses to AZD1222 COVID-19 vaccine. Sequencing was performed with immunoSEQ multiplex PCR; in TCRdb, only in-frame clones are kept and a portion is missing. The repertoire holds about 140,000 clones, with over 90% as singletons. The material was peripheral blood, obtained 28 days after the second AZD1222 dose. The receptors stem from an adult who received the AZD1222 COVID-19 vaccine.

The chain recombines TRBV14 with TRBJ1-1; TRBD1 matches 7 bases. The CDR3 contains 15 residues. Unmatched junction bases numbered 7, after V lost 6 bases and J lost 0 bases. Germline CDR1 SGHDN, CDR2 FVKESK. CDR3 protein: CASRPPGTVNTEAFF. DNA of the CDR3: TGTGCCAGCAGACCCCCCGGGACAGTGAACACTGAAGCTTTCTTT.

This sequence joins TRBV6-5 and TRBJ2-5; D is unclear. The germline gives CDR1 MNHEY, CDR2 SVGAGI. Trimming shortened V by 8 bases and J by 7 bases, and 8 bases separated the two germline ends. The CDR3 length is 10 residues. The CDR3 sequence: CASGDATQYF. In nucleotides, the CDR3 is TGTGCCAGCGGAGACGCGACCCAGTACTTC.

The CDR3 loop reads CATHRGLDNSPLHF. As DNA, the CDR3 is TGTGCCACCCACAGGGGGCTGGATAATTCACCCCTCCACTTT. The V call is TRBV28, the J call TRBJ1-6; 9 nucleotides match TRBD1. V shed 10 bases, J shed 5 bases, and the junction held 6 bases outside the gene matches. Germline V gives CDR1 MDHEN, CDR2 SYDVKM. The CDR3 is 14 residues long.

The chain combines TRBV27 with TRBJ2-3; 13 bases align to TRBD2. The CDR3 consists of 19 residues. Germline values: CDR1 MNHEY, CDR2 SMNVEV (reference sequence). With 5 bases clipped from V and 5 bases from J, the junction kept 16 bases outside the gene matches. The CDR3 region is CASSPPGLAGRGTKDTQYF. CDR3 coding DNA: TGTGCCAGCAGTCCACCGGGACTAGCGGGAAGAGGGACGAAAGATACGCAGTATTTT.

This clone was observed a few times. The chain recombines TRBV6-4 with TRBJ2-3; D is unclear. The V gene lost 6 bases and the J gene lost 0 bases, with 10 bases spanning the gap. Germline loops: CDR1 MRHNA, CDR2 SNTAGT. The CDR3 contains 14 residues. The CDR3 sequence: CASSQAASTDTQYF. The CDR3 DNA is TGTGCCAGCAGCCAAGCAGCTAGCACAGATACGCAGTATTTT.

CDR3 DNA: TGTGCCAACCCGGGACGGGTGAATTCACCCCTCCACTTT. It codes for CANPGRVNSPLHF. The V call is TRBV19, the J call TRBJ1-6, with a weak D call TRBD1 (5 bases). The ends were cut back, 10 bases at V and 7 bases at J, with 14 bases in the middle. Germline CDR1 reads LNHDA; CDR2 reads SQIVND (reference sequence). The CDR3 runs to 13 residues.

The chain is built from TRBV10-3 and TRBJ2-7; 9 nucleotides match TRBD2. This CDR3 contains 17 residues. V shed 2 bases and J 0 bases; nucleotides not matched to a gene: 8. CDR1 and CDR2 from the germline V gene are ENHRY and SYGVKD. The CDR3 coding sequence is TGTGCCATCAGTGAGCCGAAAGCGGGAGGCCGCTCCTACGAGCAGTACTTC. Encoded protein: CAISEPKAGGRSYEQYF.

CDR3 sequence reads: CASSYSFGADTQYF. The DNA for the CDR3 is TGTGCCAGCAGTTACTCCTTTGGGGCAGATACGCAGTATTTT. The J gene is TRBJ2-3, the V gene TRBV6-5; the D is unclear. V was trimmed by 0 bases and J by 4 bases, leaving 8 bases between them. The length of the CDR3 is 14 residues. Germline V gene data show CDR1 as MNHEY and CDR2 as SVGAGI.

This CDR3 is CASSYGQGTSYEQYF. CDR3 nucleotides: TGTGCCAGCAGCTACGGACAGGGGACGTCCTACGAGCAGTACTTC. The chain joins TRBV11-2 to TRBJ2-7; TRBD1 agrees at 9 bases. Trimming removed 4 bases from V and 1 base from J; junction bases left unmatched: 5. Per germline, CDR1 SGHAT and CDR2 FQNNGV. This CDR3 spans 15 amino acids.

V is TRBV27 and J is TRBJ2-7; perhaps TRBD1 as D (5 bases). With 0 bases removed from V and 2 bases from J, the gap between germline ends came to 8 bases. Germline V gene lookup returns CDR1 MNHEY and CDR2 SMNVEV (reference sequence). The CDR3 has 14 residues. CDR3 in amino acids: CASSLSGETYEQYF. The CDR3 DNA reads TGTGCCAGCAGTTTATCAGGGGAAACCTACGAGCAGTACTTC.

The CDR3 coding sequence is TGTGCCAGCAGCTGGGGGCGGCTTGACTATGGCTACACCTTC. Amino acids: CASSWGRLDYGYTF. The chain employs TRBV3-1 (or the pseudogene TRBV3-2) and TRBJ1-2; a weak D match, TRBD1 (6 bases). Trimming shortened V by 5 bases and J by 3 bases, and 13 bases separated the two germline ends. Germline-derived CDR1 and CDR2 are LGHDT and YNNKEL (reference sequence). CDR3 length: 14 residues.

This clone was seen once. The chain links TRBV2 to TRBJ2-7, with 10 bases that match TRBD2. CDR1 is SNHLY and CDR2 is FYNNEI in the germline V gene. This CDR3 is built from 14 residues. The junction had 3 bases not matched to a gene; V was cut back by 2 bases and J by 5 bases. CDR3 loop: CASSERLAGDEQYF. In DNA, the CDR3 is TGTGCCAGCAGTGAAAGGCTAGCGGGGGACGAGCAGTACTTC. Variable domain in full (rest from reference TRBV2 and TRBJ2-7): EPEVTQTPSHQVTQMGQEVILRCVPISNHLYFYWYRQILGQKVEFLVSFYNNEISEKSEIFDDQFSVERPDGSNFTLKIRSTKLEDSAMYFCASSERLAGDEQYFGPGTRLTVT.

The rearrangement joins TRBV11-3 to TRBJ2-2, with 10 bases that match TRBD1. The CDR3 is 18 residues long. Germline V lookup: CDR1 SGHNT, CDR2 YENEEA. After removal of 7 bases from V and 4 bases from J, the junction contained 15 bases not matched to a gene. The CDR3 bases are TGTGCCAGCACCTCACGCCCCGGGACAGGGGTTAGCACCGGGGAGCTGTTTTTT. Residues: CASTSRPGTGVSTGELFF.

V is TRBV28 and J is TRBJ1-3; tentative D call: TRBD1 (6 bases). CDR1 is MDHEN, CDR2 SYDVKM, per germline. With 5 bases removed from V and 0 bases from J, the gap between germline ends came to 11 bases. The CDR3 runs 15 residues. CDR3 bases: TGTGCCAGCAGTCTGAGGGACAACTCTGGAAACACCATATATTTT. This gives the protein CASSLRDNSGNTIYF.

The rearrangement links TRBV29-1 to TRBJ2-7; D is undetermined. The germline V gene encodes CDR1 SQVTM and CDR2 ANQGSEA. Trimming shortened V by 7 bases and J by 2 bases, and 9 bases separated the two germline ends. The CDR3 extends over 11 amino acids. CDR3 loop: CSAQQAYEQYF. In DNA form, the CDR3 reads TGCAGCGCCCAACAAGCCTACGAGCAGTACTTC.

The chain joins TRBV7-9 to TRBJ1-1; no firm D call. V dropped 1 base and J dropped 1 base, with 7 bases sitting between them. The CDR3 contains 14 residues. Germline CDR1 and CDR2: SEHNR and FQNEAQ (reference sequence). The CDR3 loop reads CASSLGRSNTEAFF. DNA for the CDR3: TGTGCCAGCAGCTTAGGCCGATCGAACACTGAAGCTTTCTTT.